The clone carrying this T cell receptor beta chain appeared a single time. What it binds is unknown. Primed by a sample-barcoded 5' primer and a J-beta primer mix, a second PCR proceeded for about 6 to 11 cycles. Using its own MiXCR run on the 5' RACE reads, TCRdb lists one record per CDR3 protein. The sample lists approximately 820,000 distinct CDR3 sequences, around 43% occurring once. The sample originates from a study of blood T cells in healthy people across ages. Study-level findings and limits: Researchers said unsorted PBMCs prevented a conclusive naive versus antigen-experienced comparison. Observed TCR beta diversity showed a strong correlation with the percentage of naive T cells as measured by flow cytometry.

V was clipped by 5 bases and J by 7 bases; unmatched bases: 8. Germline CDR1 and CDR2: SGHTA and FQGNSA. The CDR3 loop spans 14 amino acids. This receptor was obtained from a man aged 60 to 69 in good health. Input material: blood. The gene calls are TRBV7-2 and TRBJ1-5; 7 bases agree with TRBD1. Here the CDR3 reads CASSIQQGSQPQHF. The DNA for the CDR3 is TGTGCCAGCAGCATACAACAGGGGAGCCAGCCCCAGCATTTT. The full variable domain, in which reference TRBV7-2 and TRBJ1-5 provide the parts outside the CDR3, is GAGVSQSPSNKVTEKGKDVELRCDPISGHTALYWYRQSLGQGLEFLIYFQGNSAPDKSGLPSDRFSAERTGGSVSTLTIQRTQQEDSAVYLCASSIQQGSQPQHFGDGTRLSIL.